This TCR beta chain was sequenced in a study of blood T cell repertoires in COVID-19. V was pared by 2 bases and J by 0 bases, with 14 bases between. CDR3 size: 17 residues. The germline V gene encodes CDR1 MNHEY and CDR2 SVGEGT. The assay was immunoSEQ multiplex PCR, and TCRdb's table has in-frame clones only and misses some. The table has over 150,000 clones, about 90% seen once. Those who participated ranged in age from roughly 18 to 89 years and resided in 24 US areas. Sequenced material: PBMCs or T cells enriched from blood (not recorded which). The receptor's source is a woman between 50 and 59 years old who had recovered from COVID-19. The V and J genes are TRBV6-2 or TRBV6-3 and TRBJ2-1, with D possibly being TRBD2 (6 bases). The CDR3 reads CASSYTLGSSSYNEQFF. The CDR3 DNA sequence: TGTGCCAGCAGTTACACTCTCGGGAGTAGCTCCTACAATGAGCAGTTCTTC.